This T cell receptor beta chain was found in a study of sequential checkpoint blockade in melanoma. Study results and caveats: Patients with week-13 increases in T-cell fraction and clonality benefited about 30 times more often.

Trimming took 2 bases from V and 2 from J, leaving 13 bases between them. The germline V gene has CDR1 KGHSH and CDR2 LQKENI. This CDR3 has 15 residues. Clones were read by immunoSEQ multiplex PCR, and TCRdb kept only the in-frame ones, dropping some. The sample includes about 10,000 clones, 20% to 25% of them seen just once. With regard to this clone: Its target is unknown.

Treatment meaning: randomized to nivolumab then ipilimumab (arm A) or the reverse (arm B). Sample: tumor tissue (inferred from file names), taken from a patient given nivolumab and ipilimumab in sequence. The TCR sequence derives from a human donor with melanoma. The rearrangement links TRBV18 to TRBJ2-7; perhaps TRBD1 as D (5 bases). As DNA, the CDR3 is TGTGCCAGCTCACCAATAAGTTCAGGGCCCTACGAGCAGTACTTC. The encoded protein is CASSPISSGPYEQYF.